A selection of T cell receptor beta chains follows, all from one sample in a study of blood T cell repertoires in COVID-19. TCRdb's table, derived via immunoSEQ multiplex PCR, lists solely in-frame clones and lacks some. There are about 270,000 clones in the sample; around nine tenths occur only once, and around 1.7% lies in the top ten. Sequencing used peripheral blood. Source of these receptors: a woman aged 60-75 years who had recovered from COVID-19. Each CDR3 is given with its conserved first and last residue.

v_call: TRBV6-6
j_call: TRBJ1-4
cdr3_aa: CASSSQTGGSEKLFF

v_call: TRBV6-5
j_call: TRBJ2-2
cdr3_aa: CASSRDRLGGELFF

v_call: TRBV9
j_call: TRBJ1-1
cdr3_aa: CASSATGRTEAFF

v_call: TRBV24-1
j_call: TRBJ1-2
cdr3_aa: CATSDVGQGGGYTF

v_call: TRBV4-1
j_call: TRBJ1-5
cdr3_aa: CASSRTRTRGTQPQHF

v_call: TRBV5-8
j_call: TRBJ2-5
cdr3_aa: CASSLDRETQYF

v_call: TRBV5-4
j_call: TRBJ2-7
cdr3_aa: CASSLRGLGSYEQYF

v_call: TRBV20-1
j_call: TRBJ1-1
cdr3_aa: CSARDLKKAFF

v_call: TRBV7-2
j_call: TRBJ2-1
cdr3_aa: CASSLAFSPSYNEQFF

v_call: TRBV5-1
j_call: TRBJ1-1
cdr3_aa: CASSLSGTGNTEAFF

v_call: TRBV5-4
j_call: TRBJ1-2
cdr3_aa: CASSSEGGGINYGYTF

v_call: TRBV4-1
j_call: TRBJ1-4
cdr3_aa: CASSQPMGGGEKLFF

v_call: TRBV4-2
j_call: TRBJ2-3
cdr3_aa: CASSQERSGGWDTQYF

v_call: TRBV2
j_call: TRBJ1-2
cdr3_aa: CATHGQGGSRFYGYTF

v_call: TRBV29-1
j_call: TRBJ2-3
cdr3_aa: CSVEGGRGADTQYF

v_call: TRBV6-2/TRBV6-3
j_call: TRBJ2-5
cdr3_aa: CASSLGSLSTETQYF